The 32 T cell receptor beta chains below come from one sample, sequenced in a study of T cells expressing NK-cell markers (dated by TCRdb to 2018 to 2020). Libraries were built with 5' RACE. The instrument was an Illumina HiSeq 2000. TCRdb reprocessed the reads; each CDR3 protein sequence makes one entry, and DNA is unavailable. This sample's listing comprises over 350,000 distinct CDR3 sequences. The ten largest clonotypes hold 9.5% to 12% of the sample. Sequencing was performed on blood T cells: a sorted CD56 or NKG2C T cell subset, CD4+ or CD8+ T cells, or bulk PBMC T cells (not recorded which). These receptors were collected from a woman aged 45-65 years in good health. Donor details come from another sample of the same person, matched by shared clones.

This sequence joins TRBV7-2 and TRBJ2-3; TCRdb returns TRBD1, unconfirmable since there is no DNA. Looked up from germline, CDR1 is SGHTA and CDR2 is FQGNSA. The CDR3 is 15 amino acids. CDR3 sequence reads: CASSLRGPRTDTQYF.

The chain links TRBV6-6 to TRBJ2-1. The CDR3 length is 12 residues. Germline CDR1 and CDR2: MNHNY and SVGAGI (reference sequence). CDR3 residues: CASSSKQNEQFF.

This chain uses TRBV11-2 with TRBJ2-1; TCRdb outputs TRBD1, but without DNA this stays unchecked. CDR1 SGHAT and CDR2 FQNNGV come from the germline V gene. CDR3 size: 15 residues. CDR3 amino acids: CASNFRRGEPNEQFF.

The CDR3 loop reads CASSPQGVGFSGANVLTF. The gene calls are TRBV6-6 and TRBJ2-6; the D call from TCRdb, TRBD1, cannot be confirmed without DNA. The CDR3 has 18 amino acids. Germline lookup yields CDR1 MNHNY and CDR2 SVGAGI (reference sequence).

The gene calls are TRBV9 and TRBJ2-3. Per the germline V gene, CDR1 is SGDLS and CDR2 is YYNGEE. This CDR3 contains 16 residues. CDR3 region: CASSVVSGPGTDTQYF.

This chain connects TRBV20-1 to TRBJ2-3; absent DNA, TCRdb's TRBD2 call cannot be checked. Germline V CDR1 and CDR2: DFQATT, SNEGSKA (reference sequence). This CDR3 contains 15 residues. CDR3 sequence: CSAPTSASGTDTQYF.

The chain combines TRBV5-5 with TRBJ2-2; TCRdb's D gene call, TRBD2, goes unchecked for lack of DNA. The CDR3 extends over 16 amino acids. CDR1 and CDR2 from the germline V gene are SGHKS and YYEKEE (reference sequence). The CDR3 loop is CASSFFSGANTGELFF.

The chain has TRBV9 and TRBJ2-3; absent DNA, TCRdb's TRBD1 call cannot be checked. The CDR3 sequence is 15 residues long. CDR1 and CDR2 (germline): SGDLS, YYNGEE. This CDR3 is CASTRSTGFTDTQYF.

The chain uses TRBV7-2 and TRBJ2-3; TCRdb picks TRBD2, but there is no DNA to check that call. The V gene's germline CDR1 is SGHTA and CDR2 FQGNSA. The CDR3 runs to 15 residues. The CDR3 loop reads CASSLGTVGGDTQYF. The full variable domain, completed using reference TRBV7-2 and TRBJ2-3, is GAGVSQSPSNKVTEKGKDVELRCDPISGHTALYWYRQSLGQGLEFLIYFQGNSAPDKSGLPSDRFSAERTGGSVSTLTIQRTQQEDSAVYLCASSLGTVGGDTQYFGPGTRLTVL.

The chain uses TRBV4-2 and TRBJ2-1; no DNA is available, so the TRBD2 call from TCRdb remains unchecked. The length of the CDR3 is 17 residues. Germline V gene lookup returns CDR1 LGHNA and CDR2 YNFKEQ. CDR3 residues: CASSQGPTSGRDNEQFF.

V and J are TRBV7-9 and TRBJ2-7; TCRdb's D gene call, TRBD1, goes unchecked for lack of DNA. Germline V gene sequence: CDR1 SEHNR, CDR2 FQNEAQ (reference sequence). This CDR3 spans 14 amino acids. Here the CDR3 reads CASSVPGQSYEQYF.

The chain links TRBV5-1 to TRBJ2-2. Germline V lookup: CDR1 SGHRS, CDR2 YFSETQ. The CDR3 totals 13 residues. The CDR3 region is CASSLGLAGGLFF.

CDR3 sequence: CASSLGTGINSPLHF. The rearrangement uses TRBV27 and TRBJ1-6; TCRdb picks TRBD1, but there is no DNA to check that call. The CDR3 contains 15 residues. Germline CDR1 reads MNHEY; CDR2 reads SMNVEV (reference sequence).

The V gene is TRBV7-2, the J gene TRBJ1-5; there is no DNA to check the TCRdb D call of TRBD1. In germline, CDR1 is SGHTA, CDR2 FQGNSA. This CDR3 region has 15 residues. CDR3 in amino acids: CASSRQGLSGQPQHF. The full variable domain, rest sourced from reference TRBV7-2 and TRBJ1-5, is GAGVSQSPSNKVTEKGKDVELRCDPISGHTALYWYRQSLGQGLEFLIYFQGNSAPDKSGLPSDRFSAERTGGSVSTLTIQRTQQEDSAVYLCASSRQGLSGQPQHFGDGTRLSIL.

The rearrangement uses TRBV12-3 or TRBV12-4 and TRBJ1-2; TCRdb calls TRBD1, which cannot be checked without DNA. The CDR3 has 14 residues. The CDR3 is CASSFSSGNYGYTF.

The gene calls are TRBV5-1 and TRBJ2-2; the TRBD2 assignment by TCRdb is unverifiable without DNA. The CDR3 is made up of 18 amino acids. Germline V gene data show CDR1 as SGHRS and CDR2 as YFSETQ. The CDR3 spells CASSLGFSAGGPTGELFF. Complete variable domain (other parts from reference TRBV5-1 and TRBJ2-2): KAGVTQTPRYLIKTRGQQVTLSCSPISGHRSVSWYQQTPGQGLQFLFEYFSETQRNKGNFPGRFSGRQFSNSRSEMNVSTLELGDSALYLCASSLGFSAGGPTGELFFGEGSRLTVL.

The chain combines TRBV6-5 with TRBJ2-7. The CDR3 runs 14 residues. Germline-derived CDR1 and CDR2 are MNHEY and SVGAGI. The CDR3 sequence: CASSRGTTVREQYF.

The J gene is TRBJ2-1, the V gene TRBV7-9; the D call of TRBD1 rests on TCRdb alone, since no DNA is present to check it. Germline CDR1 SEHNR, CDR2 FQNEAQ (reference sequence). CDR3 size: 14 residues. The CDR3 region is CASSLSVGGDEQFF.

V usage is TRBV7-2 and J usage is TRBJ2-3. The germline gives CDR1 SGHTA, CDR2 FQGNSA. This CDR3 is built from 13 residues. CDR3 amino acids: CASSLVRAARQYF.

The chain uses TRBV20-1 and TRBJ2-3; TCRdb's D call of TRBD2 is untestable without DNA. CDR1 and CDR2 (germline): DFQATT, SNEGSKA (reference sequence). This CDR3 comprises 15 residues. This CDR3 is CSANIGASMSDTQYF.

The chain employs TRBV15 and TRBJ2-7; there is no DNA to check the TCRdb D call of TRBD1. Germline-derived CDR1 and CDR2 are LNHNV and YYDKDF (reference sequence). The CDR3 covers 12 residues. CDR3 region: CATSRETDKQYF.

This chain uses TRBV27 with TRBJ1-5. CDR3 length: 15 amino acids. CDR1 MNHEY and CDR2 SMNVEV come from the germline V gene (reference sequence). The CDR3: CASSLSAGTFQPQHF.

The CDR3 spells CASTRRSAYNEQFF. V is TRBV3-1 and J is TRBJ2-1. The length of the CDR3 is 14 residues. Germline V gives CDR1 LGHDT, CDR2 YNNKEL (reference sequence).

This chain joins TRBV27 and TRBJ1-5; the TCRdb call, TRBD1, lacks DNA for checking. This CDR3 is built from 18 residues. The germline gives CDR1 MNHEY, CDR2 SMNVEV (reference sequence). The CDR3 spells CASSALYTGDYSNQPQHF.

The V call is TRBV28, the J call TRBJ2-7; TCRdb picks TRBD1, but there is no DNA to check that call. The CDR3 consists of 15 residues. Germline V gene sequence: CDR1 MDHEN, CDR2 SYDVKM. CDR3 loop: CASRGGQGAPGEQYF.

The chain couples TRBV9 to TRBJ2-3. Germline V gene data show CDR1 as SGDLS and CDR2 as YYNGEE. The CDR3 has 14 amino acids. The CDR3 reads CASNRRLASDTQYF.

This chain links TRBV6-2 or TRBV6-3 with TRBJ2-5; checking the TCRdb D call of TRBD1 is not possible without DNA. The CDR3 contains 16 residues. The germline CDR1 and CDR2 sequences are MNHEY and SVGEGT. CDR3 protein: CASKRGTGKYQETQYF.

J is TRBJ2-3 and V is TRBV28; TCRdb's assignment of TRBD1 cannot be checked, as there is no DNA. Germline V gene lookup returns CDR1 MDHEN and CDR2 SYDVKM. The CDR3 is 13 amino acids. CDR3 amino acids: CASTLGGTDTQYF. Looking up the rest from reference TRBV28 and TRBJ2-3 gives the full variable domain: DVKVTQSSRYLVKRTGEKVFLECVQDMDHENMFWYRQDPGLGLRLIYFSYDVKMKEKGDIPEGYSVSREKKERFSLILESASTNQTSMYLCASTLGGTDTQYFGPGTRLTVL.

CDR3 region: CASSLQAGEGSHNEQFF. This sequence joins TRBV7-9 and TRBJ2-1; the D gene TCRdb calls, TRBD1, cannot be checked with no DNA. The germline V gene encodes CDR1 SEHNR and CDR2 FQNEAQ (reference sequence). The CDR3 length is 17 residues.

V and J are TRBV4-1 and TRBJ2-3; TCRdb reports TRBD1, a call that lacks DNA to check it against. This CDR3 is 15 amino acids long. In germline, CDR1 is MGHRA, CDR2 YSYEKL. The CDR3 protein is CASSIDRGSPDTQYF.

This chain uses TRBV6-6 with TRBJ2-1; TCRdb returns TRBD2, unconfirmable since there is no DNA. Looked up from germline, CDR1 is MNHNY and CDR2 is SVGAGI (reference sequence). The CDR3 covers 13 residues. The CDR3 sequence: CALADSSYNEQFF.

This rearrangement joins TRBV5-1 to TRBJ1-4. CDR3 size: 18 residues. Per the germline V gene, CDR1 is SGHRS and CDR2 is YFSETQ. The CDR3 sequence is CASSYSPLSTGTNEKLFF.